These 19 T cell receptor beta chains were sequenced from one sample in a study of Ad26.COV2.S vaccination and SARS-CoV-2 variants. The treatment denotes: around 19 received Ad26.COV2.S at low or high dose, single or two shots; 5 received placebo; per-sample allocation not given. It was on day 63 after the first vaccine or placebo injection that samples were taken. Sequencing was performed with immunoSEQ multiplex PCR; in TCRdb, only in-frame clones are kept and a portion is missing. This sample has hundreds of thousands of clones; more than 70% occur once, and the top ten carry nearly 1.5%. Sequences were derived from peripheral blood, sampled in a trial of Ad26.COV2.S vaccine versus placebo. All receptors come from a person between 18 and 65 years old who received the Ad26.COV2.S COVID-19 vaccine or a placebo.

The chain employs TRBV7-9 and TRBJ2-1, with 8 positions matching TRBD1. CDR1 is SEHNR and CDR2 is FQNEAQ in the germline V gene (reference sequence). V trimming: 1 base; J trimming: 5 bases; junction bases outside the gene matches: 7. This CDR3 contains 16 residues. The CDR3, as DNA: TGTGCCAGCAGCTTAGTTGAGGGACAGGCGAACAATGAGCAGTTCTTC. Encoded protein: CASSLVEGQANNEQFF.

The DNA for the CDR3 is TGTGCCAGCAGTTTATACGGGGGGCTAGGCTACACCTTC. Its protein is CASSLYGGLGYTF. The chain is built from TRBV27 and TRBJ1-2, with TRBD1 as a possible D gene (6 bases). There are 13 residues in the CDR3. The V gene's germline CDR1 is MNHEY and CDR2 SMNVEV (reference sequence). The V and J ends lost 1 base and 8 bases respectively, with 11 bases between them.

The rearrangement joins TRBV27 to TRBJ1-5; D is perhaps TRBD1 (5 bases). The CDR3 has 17 amino acids. Per germline, CDR1 MNHEY and CDR2 SMNVEV (reference sequence). The V end was cut by 5 bases, the J end by 0 bases, with 17 bases between. The chain's CDR3 is CASSLLGQISSNQPQHF. The CDR3, as DNA: TGTGCCAGCAGTCTCCTGGGGCAGATAAGTAGCAATCAGCCCCAGCATTTT.

V usage is TRBV19 and J usage is TRBJ2-1; D possibly uses TRBD1 or TRBD2 (6 bases each). V shed 6 bases and J shed 8 bases, with 8 bases lying between them. The CDR3 is 11 amino acids. CDR1 and CDR2 from the germline V gene are LNHDA and SQIVND (reference sequence). CDR3 sequence (DNA): TGTGCCAGTAGGGGGGGCCATGAGCAGTTCTTC. It yields the protein CASRGGHEQFF.

J is TRBJ1-1 and V is TRBV15; D perhaps matches TRBD1 (6 bases). CDR1 and CDR2 from the germline V gene are LNHNV and YYDKDF (reference sequence). V gave up 0 bases and J gave up 11 bases, with 10 bases separating them. This CDR3 has 12 residues. This CDR3 reads CATSRDTGKAFF. CDR3 nucleotide sequence: TGTGCCACCAGCAGAGATACAGGGAAGGCTTTCTTT.

The chain links TRBV24-1 to TRBJ1-2; TRBD1 matches 7 bases. The CDR3 is 16 residues long. With V trimmed by 4 bases and J by 0 bases, 7 bases remained unmatched. Germline V gene data show CDR1 as KGHDR and CDR2 as SFDVKD. The CDR3 region has the DNA TGTGCCACCAGTGAGACGTCAGGGGGGGCTAACTATGGCTACACCTTC. Protein sequence: CATSETSGGANYGYTF.

This chain joins TRBV7-2 and TRBJ1-6; D ambiguous. The CDR3 spans 14 residues. In germline, CDR1 is SGHTA, CDR2 FQGNSA. Trimming removed 7 bases at V and 10 bases at J, with 17 bases between. CDR3 in amino acids: CASTLTPMGSPLHF. Here the CDR3 DNA reads TGTGCCAGCACCTTGACCCCAATGGGATCACCCCTCCACTTT.

This clone appeared a few times. The V call is TRBV25-1, the J call TRBJ1-6, with TRBD1 matching over 8 bases. The V gene's germline CDR1 is MGHDK and CDR2 SYGVNS. Trimming cost V 4 bases and J 4 bases; bases outside gene matches: 6. CDR3 length equals 16 residues. The CDR3 DNA reads TGTGCCAGCAGTGGGAACAACAGGGGGTATAATTCACCCCTCCACTTT. It codes for CASSGNNRGYNSPLHF.

This rearrangement joins TRBV10-1 to TRBJ2-2; D is undetermined. The CDR3 extends over 13 amino acids. Trimming shortened V by 3 bases and J by 0 bases, and 2 bases separated the two germline ends. Germline loops: CDR1 WNHNN, CDR2 SYGVQD (reference sequence). The CDR3 protein is CASSDSNTGELFF. CDR3 DNA: TGCGCCAGCAGTGATTCGAACACCGGGGAGCTGTTTTTT.

The rearrangement uses TRBV14 and TRBJ1-2; a possible D gene is TRBD1 (6 bases). The CDR3 length is 14 residues. Germline CDR1 SGHDN, CDR2 FVKESK. Trimming pared 0 bases from V and 4 bases from J, leaving 9 bases between. The CDR3 nucleotides are TGTGCCAGCAGCCAAGATCAGGGGCCCTATGGCTACACCTTC. This translates into CASSQDQGPYGYTF. Combining the CDR3 with reference TRBV14 and TRBJ1-2 gives the whole variable domain EAGVTQFPSHSVIEKGQTVTLRCDPISGHDNLYWYRRVMGKEIKFLLHFVKESKQDESGMPNNRFLAERTGGTYSTLKVQPAELEDSGVYFCASSQDQGPYGYTFGSGTRLTVV.

This chain uses TRBV10-1 with TRBJ2-1; 16 bases fit TRBD2. J was trimmed by 8 bases and V by 3 bases; bases with no gene match: 1. Germline values: CDR1 WNHNN, CDR2 SYGVQD (reference sequence). The CDR3 runs to 15 residues. CDR3 amino acids: CASSEGTSGRDEQFF. The CDR3 DNA is TGCGCCAGCAGTGAAGGGACTAGCGGGAGGGATGAGCAGTTCTTC.

This chain uses TRBV2 with TRBJ1-5; the D is unclear. Germline values: CDR1 SNHLY, CDR2 FYNNEI. There are 14 residues in the CDR3. Deletions cut 5 bases from V and 0 bases from J, with 8 bases between. For the CDR3, the DNA is TGTGCCAGCAGTCCAGGTTTTAGCAATCAGCCCCAGCATTTT. Translation gives CASSPGFSNQPQHF.

The genes are TRBV4-2 and TRBJ1-6; no clear D. The CDR3 sequence is 14 residues long. The V gene's germline CDR1 is LGHNA and CDR2 YNFKEQ. The ends were cut back, 4 bases at V and 8 bases at J, with 12 bases in the middle. This CDR3 is CASSLDSPDSPLHF. CDR3 coding DNA: TGTGCCAGCAGCCTGGACTCCCCCGATTCACCCCTCCACTTT.

This clone was counted only a few times. The genes are TRBV14 and TRBJ1-1, with 7 positions matching TRBD1. The germline gives CDR1 SGHDN, CDR2 FVKESK. The trim removed 4 bases at V and 4 bases at J, leaving 3 bases unmatched. CDR3 length: 13 amino acids. The CDR3 is CASSPQGTTEAFF. For the CDR3, the DNA is TGTGCCAGCAGCCCACAGGGGACCACTGAAGCTTTCTTT.

This chain links TRBV19 with TRBJ2-7, with 10 bases matching TRBD2. The V segment lost 5 bases and the J segment 9 bases; nucleotides outside the gene matches: 16. The CDR3 loop spans 16 amino acids. Germline values: CDR1 LNHDA, CDR2 SQIVND (reference sequence). CDR3 nucleotides: TGTGCCAGTAGTCCCTCGGGAGCGGGAGGGCCCGTTGGGCAGTACTTC. Translating it yields CASSPSGAGGPVGQYF.

V gene TRBV19 combines with J gene TRBJ2-1; TRBD2 might be the D (7 bases). V gave up 4 bases and J gave up 5 bases, with 15 bases separating them. The CDR3 runs to 15 residues. The germline CDR1 and CDR2 sequences are LNHDA and SQIVND (reference sequence). CDR3 residues: CASSRGGGPNNEQFF. The CDR3 DNA reads as TGTGCCAGTAGTAGGGGCGGGGGCCCGAACAATGAGCAGTTCTTC.

This clone was detected only once. The chain combines TRBV5-1 with TRBJ1-4, with a weak D call TRBD1 (6 bases). Trimming took off 6 bases at V and 8 bases at J, with 17 bases between the two ends. The CDR3 extends over 14 amino acids. Germline V gene lookup returns CDR1 SGHRS and CDR2 YFSETQ. The CDR3 spells CASTNGQTTEKLFF. The CDR3 DNA follows: TGCGCCAGCACCAACGGACAGACGACCGAAAAACTGTTTTTT.

Concerning this clone: Other DNA variants within this sample encode the same CDR3. This rearrangement joins TRBV5-4 to TRBJ2-7; 11 nucleotides line up with TRBD2. V lost 5 bases to trimming and J lost 0 bases; unmatched junction nucleotides: 4. This CDR3 comprises 15 residues. The germline CDR1 and CDR2 sequences are SGHNT and YYREEE (reference sequence). CDR3 sequence (DNA): TGTGCCAGCAGTCTGGGGACTAGCGGCTCCTACGAGCAGTACTTC. Its protein is CASSLGTSGSYEQYF.

Of note for this clone: Within the sample, other DNA sequences also encode this same CDR3. The V call is TRBV18, the J call TRBJ2-3; D is unclear. This CDR3 comprises 11 residues. Germline assignment: CDR1 KGHSH and CDR2 LQKENI. Trimming pared 3 bases from V and 4 bases from J, leaving 2 bases between. CDR3 DNA: TGTGCCAGCTCACCGGCAGATACGCAGTATTTT. Translated, it gives CASSPADTQYF.